The 19 T cell receptor beta chains below come from one sample, sequenced in a study of blood T cell repertoires in COVID-19. The protocol was immunoSEQ multiplex PCR, while the TCRdb copy is restricted to in-frame clones and leaves out a portion. The sample lists approximately 110,000 clones, roughly nine tenths seen once, with 32% in the top ten. The sequenced sample consisted of peripheral blood. Receptors originate from a woman older than 75 with acute or convalescent COVID-19.

The V gene is TRBV28, the J gene TRBJ1-5; unclear D gene. V dropped 3 bases and J dropped 0 bases, with 12 bases sitting between them. The CDR3 has 16 amino acids. Germline-derived CDR1 and CDR2 are MDHEN and SYDVKM. The CDR3 here is CASSFTGSYSNQPQHF. CDR3 DNA: TGTGCCAGCAGTTTTACGGGGTCGTATAGCAATCAGCCCCAGCATTTT.

The J gene is TRBJ1-1, the V gene TRBV30; 7 bases are shared with TRBD1. Germline assignment: CDR1 GTSNPN and CDR2 SVGIG (reference sequence). The trim removed 1 base at V and 6 bases at J, leaving 8 bases unmatched. This CDR3 is 14 amino acids long. The CDR3 nucleotides are TGTGCCTGGAGTGGGGCAGGGGGGATATCTGAAGCTTTCTTT. It codes for CAWSGAGGISEAFF. The complete variable domain, with remaining parts taken from reference TRBV30 and TRBJ1-1, reads SQTIHQWPATLVQPVGSPLSLECTVEGTSNPNLYWYRQAAGRGLQLLFYSVGIGQISSEVPQNLSASRPQDRQFILSSKKLLLSDSGFYLCAWSGAGGISEAFFGQGTRLTVV.

J is TRBJ1-1 and V is TRBV4-3; a weak D match, TRBD1 (5 bases). Trimming stripped 3 bases from V and 2 bases from J, with 7 bases between. Germline CDR1 reads LGHNA; CDR2 reads YSLEER. The CDR3 contains 13 residues. The CDR3 DNA sequence: TGCGCCAGCAGCCACGACAGAAACACTGAAGCTTTCTTT. Translation: CASSHDRNTEAFF.

CDR3 sequence reads: CASSLGRVEDTQYF. In DNA, the CDR3 is TGCGCCAGCAGCTTAGGCAGGGTAGAAGATACGCAGTATTTT. The chain employs TRBV5-1 and TRBJ2-3; maybe TRBD1 (5 bases). This CDR3 has 14 amino acids. V dropped 2 bases and J dropped 5 bases, with 12 bases sitting between them. CDR1 is SGHRS, CDR2 YFSETQ, per germline.

The V gene is TRBV2, the J gene TRBJ1-2, with 12 bases fitting TRBD1. The CDR3 runs 13 residues. The V gene end was trimmed by 8 bases and the J gene end by 4 bases; junction bases not matched to a gene: 2. In germline, CDR1 is SNHLY, CDR2 FYNNEI. CDR3 region: CASGTGGGYGYTF. The CDR3 DNA is TGTGCCAGCGGGACAGGGGGCGGCTATGGCTACACCTTC.

The CDR3 coding sequence is TGTGCCAGCAGCAGGGGACTCCCACGAGCAGATACGCAGTATTTT. Translating it yields CASSRGLPRADTQYF. This chain connects TRBV5-4 to TRBJ2-3; tentative D call: TRBD2 (6 bases). Trimming stripped 4 bases from V and 4 bases from J, with 16 bases between. Germline CDR1 is SGHNT and CDR2 is YYREEE (reference sequence). This CDR3 contains 15 residues.

The J gene is TRBJ2-7, the V gene TRBV28; 7 nucleotides line up with TRBD1. V trimming: 4 bases; J trimming: 2 bases; junction bases outside the gene matches: 8. Germline V CDR1 and CDR2: MDHEN, SYDVKM. This CDR3 is built from 15 residues. CDR3 nucleotide sequence: TGTGCCAGCAGTTCCCGACAGGGATACACCTACGAGCAGTACTTC. It encodes CASSSRQGYTYEQYF.

The rearrangement joins TRBV24-1 to TRBJ1-2; unclear D gene. Deletions cut 2 bases from V and 2 bases from J, with 8 bases between. CDR3 length: 14 residues. The germline V gene has CDR1 KGHDR and CDR2 SFDVKD. This CDR3 is CATSDSGPNYGYTF. CDR3 nucleotide sequence: TGTGCCACCAGTGATTCTGGGCCGAACTATGGCTACACCTTC.

This clone occurred a few times. The V gene is TRBV9, the J gene TRBJ2-2; D may be TRBD1 (6 bases). V lost 0 bases and J 5 bases, leaving 14 bases between the germline ends. The length of the CDR3 is 16 residues. Germline CDR1 and CDR2: SGDLS and YYNGEE. In nucleotides, the CDR3 is TGTGCCAGCAGCGTAGGGAACAGGGTGTTAACCGGGGAGCTGTTTTTT. Translated: CASSVGNRVLTGELFF. The complete variable domain, with remaining parts taken from reference TRBV9 and TRBJ2-2, reads DSGVTQTPKHLITATGQRVTLRCSPRSGDLSVYWYQQSLDQGLQFLIQYYNGEERAKGNILERFSAQQFPDLHSELNLSSLELGDSALYFCASSVGNRVLTGELFFGEGSRLTVL.

V is TRBV30 and J is TRBJ1-2; perhaps TRBD1 as D (6 bases). Germline CDR1 reads GTSNPN; CDR2 reads SVGIG (reference sequence). Trimming took 2 bases from V and 5 from J, leaving 9 bases between them. The CDR3 runs to 12 residues. For the CDR3, the DNA is TGTGCCTGGAGTCCAGGGGTTTATGGCTACACCTTC. As protein: CAWSPGVYGYTF.

The table lists this clone with a count of one. The chain joins TRBV2 to TRBJ2-7, with TRBD2 matching 11 bases. Trimming took 3 bases from V and 7 from J; bases not matched to a gene: 8. CDR1 is SNHLY and CDR2 is FYNNEI in the germline V gene. The CDR3 has 15 amino acids. The DNA for the CDR3 is TGTGCCAGCAGTGATGAATTAGCGGGGGGGCTTGAGCAGTACTTC. This encodes CASSDELAGGLEQYF. The full variable domain, its missing parts supplied by reference TRBV2 and TRBJ2-7, is EPEVTQTPSHQVTQMGQEVILRCVPISNHLYFYWYRQILGQKVEFLVSFYNNEISEKSEIFDDQFSVERPDGSNFTLKIRSTKLEDSAMYFCASSDELAGGLEQYFGPGTRLTVT.

J is TRBJ1-1 and V is TRBV19; 7 bases align to TRBD1. Trimming took 4 bases from V and 0 from J; bases not matched to a gene: 5. CDR3 length equals 15 residues. Looked up from germline, CDR1 is LNHDA and CDR2 is SQIVND (reference sequence). CDR3 sequence (DNA): TGTGCCAGTAGTACCCAGGGACAGCTGAACACTGAAGCTTTCTTT. Translation gives CASSTQGQLNTEAFF.

This CDR3 is CASRRGGTSGNYEQYF. CDR3 in DNA: TGTGCCAGTAGACGAGGCGGGACTAGCGGGAACTACGAGCAGTACTTC. The gene calls are TRBV19 and TRBJ2-7; 13 bases fit TRBD2. Germline V gives CDR1 LNHDA, CDR2 SQIVND (reference sequence). After removal of 6 bases from V and 3 bases from J, the junction contained 8 bases not matched to a gene. The CDR3 is 16 residues long.

This rearrangement joins TRBV5-1 to TRBJ1-6; D call uncertain. The length of the CDR3 is 15 residues. The germline V and J ends were trimmed by 0 bases and 7 bases, with 11 bases remaining between them. CDR1 is SGHRS and CDR2 is YFSETQ in the germline V gene. The CDR3 protein is CASSLDSSGNSPLHF. DNA of the CDR3: TGCGCCAGCAGCTTGGACTCGTCGGGGAATTCACCCCTCCACTTT.

The V gene is TRBV7-9, the J gene TRBJ1-2; D is possibly TRBD1 (5 bases). This CDR3 contains 15 residues. Looked up from germline, CDR1 is SEHNR and CDR2 is FQNEAQ (reference sequence). V dropped 2 bases and J dropped 3 bases, with 13 bases sitting between them. The DNA of the CDR3 is TGTGCCAGCAGCTTACGGGAGGGGACCCACTATGGCTACACCTTC. The encoded protein is CASSLREGTHYGYTF.

The chain is built from TRBV11-2 and TRBJ1-2, with 9 bases identical to TRBD1. The J segment lost 5 bases and the V segment lost 2 bases, leaving 3 bases of the junction unmatched. Germline CDR1 is SGHAT and CDR2 is FQNNGV. The CDR3 loop spans 14 amino acids. The CDR3 DNA reads TGTGCCAGCAGCTTAACAGGGGGCGATTATGGCTACACCTTC. It translates to CASSLTGGDYGYTF.

This chain joins TRBV6-5 and TRBJ1-5; unclear D gene. The CDR3 is 13 residues long. Trimming took 2 bases from V and 5 from J, leaving 7 bases between them. Germline CDR1 MNHEY, CDR2 SVGAGI. DNA for the CDR3: TGTGCCAGCAGTTACGAACGGGATCAGCCCCAGCATTTT. This translates into CASSYERDQPQHF.

The rearrangement uses TRBV5-6 and TRBJ2-7; 7 nucleotides line up with TRBD2. This CDR3 is 14 amino acids long. Germline V gene lookup returns CDR1 SGHDT and CDR2 YYEEEE. J was trimmed by 6 bases and V by 4 bases; bases with no gene match: 10. CDR3 in DNA: TGTGCCAGCAGCCCGTTTGGGGGGGGAACCGAGCAGTACTTC. It is translated as CASSPFGGGTEQYF.

The rearrangement uses TRBV6-5 and TRBJ1-6, with D possibly matching TRBD1 (5 bases). Germline V gene data show CDR1 as MNHEY and CDR2 as SVGAGI. Trimming took off 1 base at V and 6 bases at J, with 7 bases between the two ends. This CDR3 spans 14 amino acids. The CDR3 DNA reads as TGTGCCAGCAGTTACTTGGGGGGTAATTCACCCCTCCACTTT. It is translated as CASSYLGGNSPLHF.